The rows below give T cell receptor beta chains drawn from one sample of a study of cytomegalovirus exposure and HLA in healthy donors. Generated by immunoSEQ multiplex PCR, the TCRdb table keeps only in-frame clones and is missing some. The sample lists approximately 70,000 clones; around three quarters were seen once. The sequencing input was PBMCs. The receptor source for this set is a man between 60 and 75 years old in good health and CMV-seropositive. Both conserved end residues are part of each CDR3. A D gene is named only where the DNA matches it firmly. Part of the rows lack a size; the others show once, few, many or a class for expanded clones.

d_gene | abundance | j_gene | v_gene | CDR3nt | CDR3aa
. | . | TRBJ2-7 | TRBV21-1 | TGTGCCAGCAGCAAAGCGCTTTCTAGAGGGGAGCAGTACTTC | CASSKALSRGEQYF
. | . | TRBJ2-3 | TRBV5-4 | TGTGCCAGCAGCTTTGGTCAGGGGAGGGCAGATACGCAGTATTTT | CASSFGQGRADTQYF
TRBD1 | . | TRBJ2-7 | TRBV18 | TGTGCCAGCTCACCGCAGGGGGCCACCTACGAGCAGTACTTC | CASSPQGATYEQYF
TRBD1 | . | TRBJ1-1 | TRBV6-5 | TGTGCCAGCAGGCAGGGGGAGCAAGAAGCTTTCTTT | CASRQGEQEAFF
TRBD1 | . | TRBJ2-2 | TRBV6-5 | TGTGCCAGCGCCAGGGGGATCACCGGGGAGCTGTTTTTT | CASARGITGELFF
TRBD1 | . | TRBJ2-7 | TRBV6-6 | TGTGCCAGCAGTTCGACAGGGGATGTCTCCTACGAGCAGTACTTC | CASSSTGDVSYEQYF
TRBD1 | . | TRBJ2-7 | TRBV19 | TGTGCCAGTAGTCTCGGGACAGGGGATGGATACGAGCAGTACTTC | CASSLGTGDGYEQYF
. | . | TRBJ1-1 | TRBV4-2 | TGTGCCAGCAGCTTAGTGGGAGGCCCTGAAGCTTTCTTT | CASSLVGGPEAFF
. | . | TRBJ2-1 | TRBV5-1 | TGCGCCAGCAGTTGGGGGGGGCGTACGGATGAGCAGTTCTTC | CASSWGGRTDEQFF
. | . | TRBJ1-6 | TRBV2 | TGTGCCAGCACTTCACGGGACTTTGGTAATTCACCCCTCCACTTT | CASTSRDFGNSPLHF
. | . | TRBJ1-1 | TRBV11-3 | TGTGCCAGCAGCTTAGATTACTCGGTTGAAGCTTTCTTT | CASSLDYSVEAFF
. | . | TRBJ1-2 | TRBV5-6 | TGTGCCAGCAGCTTCTCGGGTTCTCTGCATGGCTACACCTTC | CASSFSGSLHGYTF
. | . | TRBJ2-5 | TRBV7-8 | TGTGCCAGCAGCGTAGCAAGGGGGAAGGCGACCCAGTACTTC | CASSVARGKATQYF
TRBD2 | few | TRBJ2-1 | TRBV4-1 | TGCGCCAGCAGCCAGGAATCCGAGACTAGCGGGAGGAATGAGCAGTTCTTC | CASSQESETSGRNEQFF
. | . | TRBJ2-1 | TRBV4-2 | TGTGCCAGCAGCCAAGACCAACTCTACAATGAGCAGTTCTTC | CASSQDQLYNEQFF
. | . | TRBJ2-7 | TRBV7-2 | TGTGCCAGCAGCTTGCAGGGCTTGAGGTCCGAGCAGTACTTC | CASSLQGLRSEQYF
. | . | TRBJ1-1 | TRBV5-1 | TGCGCCAGCAGCCCACAGGGAGACACTGAAGCTTTCTTT | CASSPQGDTEAFF
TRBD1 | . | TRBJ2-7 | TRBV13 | TGTGCCAGCAGCTCCCCCGGGACAGGGAAGAACGAGCAGTACTTC | CASSSPGTGKNEQYF
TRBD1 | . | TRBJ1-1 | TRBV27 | TGTGCCAGTAACAGACAGGGGCACACTGAAGCTTTCTTT | CASNRQGHTEAFF
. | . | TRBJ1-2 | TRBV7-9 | TGTGCCAGCAGACCCGACCGGGACACCGATGGCTACACCTTC | CASRPDRDTDGYTF
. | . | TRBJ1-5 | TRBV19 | TGTGCCAGTAGTATCGAGTGGAGGGGCAGAGGGCCCCAGCATTTT | CASSIEWRGRGPQHF
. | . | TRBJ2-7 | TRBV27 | TGTGCCAGCAGTTTATCGAGTGACAGATACGAGCAGTACTTC | CASSLSSDRYEQYF
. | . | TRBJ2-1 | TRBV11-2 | TGTGCCAGCAGCTTAGACGGCGCAGGGGAGCAGTTCTTC | CASSLDGAGEQFF
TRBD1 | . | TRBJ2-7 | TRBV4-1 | TGCGCCAGCAGCAGTCTGACAGGGCGTCTGCCCTACGAGCAGTACTTC | CASSSLTGRLPYEQYF
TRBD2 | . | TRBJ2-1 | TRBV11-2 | TGTGCCAGCAACCGGGAGGCCTACAATGAGCAGTTCTTC | CASNREAYNEQFF
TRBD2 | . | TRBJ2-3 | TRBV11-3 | TGTGCCAGCAGCTTACAGGGACTAGCGGGAGGAGCAGATACGCAGTATTTT | CASSLQGLAGGADTQYF
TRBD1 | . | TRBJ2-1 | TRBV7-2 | TGTGCCAGCAGCTTAGACAGGGGAGACGAGCAGTTCTTC | CASSLDRGDEQFF
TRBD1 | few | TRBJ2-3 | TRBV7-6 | TGTGCCAGCAGCGCCCAGACAGGGCTGGATACGCAGTATTTT | CASSAQTGLDTQYF
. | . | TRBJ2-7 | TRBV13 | TGTGCCAGCAGCTTTGGGGGGAAAACTTACGAGCAGTACTTC | CASSFGGKTYEQYF
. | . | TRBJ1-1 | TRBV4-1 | TGCGCCAGCAGCCGTTCCGCTGGCCAGAACACTGAAGCTTTCTTT | CASSRSAGQNTEAFF
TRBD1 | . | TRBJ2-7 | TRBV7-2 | TGTGCCAGCCGCACACCGGGACAGGGGGTGTACGAGCAGTACTTC | CASRTPGQGVYEQYF
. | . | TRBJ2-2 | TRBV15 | TGTGCCACCAGCAGAGAACAATGGAACACCGGGGAGCTGTTTTTT | CATSREQWNTGELFF
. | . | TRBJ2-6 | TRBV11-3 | TGTGCCAGCAGCCAGGGGGGTCCTGGGGCCAACGTCCTGACTTTC | CASSQGGPGANVLTF
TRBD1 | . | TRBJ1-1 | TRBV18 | TGTGCCAGCTCAGCCGGGACAGGGGACACTGAAGCTTTCTTT | CASSAGTGDTEAFF
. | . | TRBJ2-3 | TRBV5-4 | TGTGCCAGCAGACACAGCTTCACAGATACGCAGTATTTT | CASRHSFTDTQYF
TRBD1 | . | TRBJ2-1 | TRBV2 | TGTGCCAGCCGAGGGGGCCCCAGCTCCTACAATGAGCAGTTCTTC | CASRGGPSSYNEQFF
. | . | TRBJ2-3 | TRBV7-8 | TGTGCCAGCAGCTTAGTGCAGACACGGAGCACAGATACGCAGTATTTT | CASSLVQTRSTDTQYF
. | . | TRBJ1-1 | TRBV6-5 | TGTGCCAGCATCCCCCCGGGGGGAGACACTGAAGCTTTCTTT | CASIPPGGDTEAFF
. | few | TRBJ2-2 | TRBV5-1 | TGCGCCAGCAGCCTCAACTCAGGGCTCACCGGGGAGCTGTTTTTT | CASSLNSGLTGELFF